One and the same sample provided the 9 T cell receptor beta chains below, sequenced in a study of shared clonotypes between healthy human individuals. Using immunoSEQ multiplex PCR, the repertoire was profiled, and TCRdb retains in-frame clones only, with some absent. The sample includes millions of clones, approximately 95% of them seen just once. Sequenced input: naive CD4+ T cells sorted from blood. Subset specified: CD45RA+ positively selected. The receptor set was obtained from a man in his late teens or twenties in good health.

For this clone: Within the sample, other DNA sequences also encode this same CDR3. V and J are TRBV5-1 and TRBJ2-7; the match to TRBD1 covers 10 bases. The CDR3 covers 14 residues. Unmatched junction bases numbered 3, after V lost 0 bases and J lost 6 bases. The germline V gene encodes CDR1 SGHRS and CDR2 YFSETQ. The CDR3 DNA reads TGCGCCAGCAGCTTGGCGGGACAGGGGTTCGAGCAGTACTTC. Translating gives CASSLAGQGFEQYF.

This chain joins TRBV2 and TRBJ2-5, with D maybe TRBD1 (6 bases). Germline V gene sequence: CDR1 SNHLY, CDR2 FYNNEI. V gave up 6 bases and J gave up 1 base, with 9 bases separating them. The CDR3 is 13 amino acids. The DNA for the CDR3 is TGTGCCAGCAGGGGGGACATCCAAGAGACCCAGTACTTC. This sequence encodes CASRGDIQETQYF.

The chain couples TRBV25-1 to TRBJ1-5; D uncertain. The V gene's germline CDR1 is MGHDK and CDR2 SYGVNS. CDR3 length equals 15 residues. The V end lost 1 base, the J end lost 1 base, and 8 bases lay between the germline ends. The CDR3 nucleotides read TGTGCCAGCAGTGAATCGGGAGGCAGCAATCAGCCCCAGCATTTT. Translation gives CASSESGGSNQPQHF.

This clone has a single count. The rearrangement uses TRBV18 and TRBJ2-1; D could derive from TRBD1 or TRBD2 (5 bases each). Germline assignment: CDR1 KGHSH and CDR2 LQKENI. With 3 bases removed from V and 4 bases from J, the gap between germline ends came to 13 bases. The CDR3 has 15 amino acids. The CDR3 sequence: CASSPRDPGYNEQFF. The CDR3 region has the DNA TGTGCCAGCTCACCTCGGGATCCAGGGTACAATGAGCAGTTCTTC.

CDR3 protein: CASSGSLINQPQHF. The DNA of the CDR3 is TGTGCCAGCAGTGGGTCCCTTATCAATCAGCCCCAGCATTTT. This chain uses TRBV2 with TRBJ1-5; D uncertain. In germline, CDR1 is SNHLY, CDR2 FYNNEI. The CDR3 covers 14 residues. V shed 4 bases and J shed 3 bases, with 10 bases lying between them.

This rearrangement joins TRBV11-3 to TRBJ2-3; 7 bases line up with TRBD1. Germline V lookup: CDR1 SGHNT, CDR2 YENEEA. Trimming removed 5 bases from V and 4 bases from J; junction bases left unmatched: 6. The CDR3 contains 14 residues. CDR3 sequence: CASSKEGAADTQYF. As DNA, the CDR3 is TGTGCCAGCAGCAAAGAGGGGGCTGCAGATACGCAGTATTTT.

The rearrangement links TRBV19 to TRBJ2-3; the match to TRBD2 covers 9 bases. V was clipped by 5 bases and J by 5 bases; unmatched bases: 11. CDR3 length: 16 residues. Germline CDR1 and CDR2: LNHDA and SQIVND (reference sequence). The CDR3 bases are TGTGCCAGTAGTTTTAGCGGGAGCGTAACCATAGATACGCAGTATTTT. The encoded protein is CASSFSGSVTIDTQYF.

The chain combines TRBV19 with TRBJ1-2; possible D gene TRBD1, 5 bases. Germline-derived CDR1 and CDR2 are LNHDA and SQIVND (reference sequence). V was clipped by 7 bases and J by 4 bases, with 19 bases between them. The CDR3 is made up of 15 amino acids. The CDR3 DNA reads as TGTGCCAGTACCGAGTCCCGGGGACCGATCTATGGCTACACCTTC. Translated, it gives CASTESRGPIYGYTF. Full variable domain (outside the CDR3, taken from reference TRBV19 and TRBJ1-2): DGGITQSPKYLFRKEGQNVTLSCEQNLNHDAMYWYRQDPGQGLRLIYYSQIVNDFQKGDIAEGYSVSREKKESFPLTVTSAQKNPTAFYLCASTESRGPIYGYTFGSGTRLTVV.

This chain links TRBV5-1 with TRBJ2-1, with 12 bases aligning to TRBD1. Germline trimming cut 3 bases from V and 7 bases from J; bases unmatched to any gene: 5. Germline CDR1 reads SGHRS; CDR2 reads YFSETQ. The CDR3 is 15 amino acids. CDR3 residues: CASSSGTGGWNEQFF. CDR3 bases: TGCGCCAGCAGCTCAGGGACAGGGGGCTGGAATGAGCAGTTCTTC.